The source of this TCR beta chain is a study of T cell responses to AZD1222 COVID-19 vaccine. Findings of the study overall: Elevations in Spike-specific TCR breadth and depth followed administration of two AZD1222 doses. The repertoires were collected only after the peak T cell response. A mostly white British donor set with more females was recruited, and clonal diversity was possibly underestimated.

The table lists this clone with a few counts. What it recognizes is unknown. Trimming removed 3 bases at V and 4 bases at J, with 13 bases between. This CDR3 spans 15 amino acids. Germline V lookup: CDR1 MNHEY, CDR2 SMNVEV (reference sequence). Produced via immunoSEQ multiplex PCR; TCRdb's table is partial and in-frame only. The sample holds about 120,000 clones, approximately 90% seen once. The origin of this receptor is an adult in good health. V and J are TRBV27 and TRBJ2-1, with D tentatively TRBD2 (5 bases). Sequenced material: peripheral blood, taken on day 0 of AZD1222 vaccination. DNA of the CDR3: TGTGCCAGCAGTTTTGGCTTCTCGGGGTACAATGAGCAGTTCTTC. Residues: CASSFGFSGYNEQFF.